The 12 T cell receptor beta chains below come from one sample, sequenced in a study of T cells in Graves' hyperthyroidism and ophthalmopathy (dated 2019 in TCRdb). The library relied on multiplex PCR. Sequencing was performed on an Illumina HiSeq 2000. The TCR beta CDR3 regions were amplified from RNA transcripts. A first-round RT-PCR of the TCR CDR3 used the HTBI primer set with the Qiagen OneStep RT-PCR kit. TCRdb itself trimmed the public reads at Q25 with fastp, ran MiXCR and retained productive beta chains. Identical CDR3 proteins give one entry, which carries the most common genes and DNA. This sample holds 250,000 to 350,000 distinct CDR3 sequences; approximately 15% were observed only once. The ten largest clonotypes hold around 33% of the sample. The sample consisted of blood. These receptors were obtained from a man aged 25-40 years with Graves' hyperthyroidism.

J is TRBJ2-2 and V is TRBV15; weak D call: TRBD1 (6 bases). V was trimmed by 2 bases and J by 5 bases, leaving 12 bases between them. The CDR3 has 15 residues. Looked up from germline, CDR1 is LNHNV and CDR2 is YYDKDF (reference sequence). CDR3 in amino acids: CATSRTGTTTGELFF. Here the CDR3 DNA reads TGTGCCACCAGCAGAACCGGGACAACAACCGGGGAGCTGTTTTTT.

Written as DNA, the CDR3 is TGTGCCAGCAGTGCCCAGGGGAATAGAAATTCACCCCTCCACTTT. Protein product: CASSAQGNRNSPLHF. V and J are TRBV6-1 and TRBJ1-6; the D gene is possibly TRBD1 (6 bases). Germline-derived CDR1 and CDR2 are MNHNS and SASEGT. V gave up 4 bases and J gave up 7 bases, with 14 bases separating them. CDR3 size: 15 residues.

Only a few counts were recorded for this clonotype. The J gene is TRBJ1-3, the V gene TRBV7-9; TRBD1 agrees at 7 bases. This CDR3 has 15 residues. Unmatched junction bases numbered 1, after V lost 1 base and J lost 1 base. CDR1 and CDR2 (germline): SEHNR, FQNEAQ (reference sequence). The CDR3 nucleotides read TGTGCCAGCAGCTTAGGCAGGGGGTCTGGAAACACCATATATTTT. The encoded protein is CASSLGRGSGNTIYF.

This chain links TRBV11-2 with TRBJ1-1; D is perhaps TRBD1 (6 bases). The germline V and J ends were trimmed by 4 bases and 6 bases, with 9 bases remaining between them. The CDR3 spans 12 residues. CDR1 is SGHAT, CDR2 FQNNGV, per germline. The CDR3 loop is CASSWGTSEAFF. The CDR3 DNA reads TGTGCCAGCAGCTGGGGGACATCTGAAGCTTTCTTT. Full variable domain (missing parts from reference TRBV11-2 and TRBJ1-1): EAGVAQSPRYKIIEKRQSVAFWCNPISGHATLYWYQQILGQGPKLLIQFQNNGVVDDSQLPKDRFSAERLKGVDSTLKIQPAKLEDSAVYLCASSWGTSEAFFGQGTRLTVV.

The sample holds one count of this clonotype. CDR3 sequence reads: CASSLLTNMNTEAFF. The CDR3 DNA reads TGTGCCAGCAGTTTACTCACCAACATGAACACTGAAGCTTTCTTT. The chain links TRBV28 to TRBJ1-1, with D unresolved. Per the germline V gene, CDR1 is MDHEN and CDR2 is SYDVKM. Trimming left V 2 bases short and J 0 bases short, with 10 bases between. This CDR3 is built from 15 residues.

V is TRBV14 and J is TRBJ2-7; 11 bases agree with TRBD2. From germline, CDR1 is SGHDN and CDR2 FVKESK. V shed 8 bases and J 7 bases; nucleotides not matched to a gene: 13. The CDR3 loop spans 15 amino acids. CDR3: CASGLLAGGPGEQYF. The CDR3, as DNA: TGTGCCAGCGGCCTTTTAGCGGGAGGGCCGGGTGAGCAGTACTTC.

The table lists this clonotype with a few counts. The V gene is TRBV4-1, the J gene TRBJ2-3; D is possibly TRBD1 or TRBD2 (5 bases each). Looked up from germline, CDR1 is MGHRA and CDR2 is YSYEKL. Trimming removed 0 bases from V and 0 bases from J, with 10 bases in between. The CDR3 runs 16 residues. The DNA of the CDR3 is TGCGCCAGCAGCCAAGATAGGGGACCGAGCACAGATACGCAGTATTTT. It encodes CASSQDRGPSTDTQYF.

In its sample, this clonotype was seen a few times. CDR3 bases: TGTGCGTCGGGACAGGTCGACGAGCAGTACTTC. Translation gives CASGQVDEQYF. The chain recombines TRBV27 with TRBJ2-7, with 8 bases matching TRBD1. The CDR3 has 11 residues. Germline CDR1 and CDR2: MNHEY and SMNVEV (reference sequence).

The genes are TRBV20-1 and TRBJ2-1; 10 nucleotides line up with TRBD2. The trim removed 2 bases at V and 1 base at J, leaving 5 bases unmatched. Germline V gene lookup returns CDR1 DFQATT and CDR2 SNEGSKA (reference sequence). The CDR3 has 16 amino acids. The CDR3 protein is CSARLAGVVSYNEQFF. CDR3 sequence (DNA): TGCAGTGCTAGACTAGCGGGAGTGGTATCCTACAATGAGCAGTTCTTC.

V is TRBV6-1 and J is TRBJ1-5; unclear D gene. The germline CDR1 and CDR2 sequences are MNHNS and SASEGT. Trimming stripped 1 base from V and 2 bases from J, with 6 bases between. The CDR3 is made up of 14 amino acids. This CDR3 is CASSEGMGNQPQHF. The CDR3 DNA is TGTGCCAGCAGTGAAGGGATGGGCAATCAGCCCCAGCATTTT.

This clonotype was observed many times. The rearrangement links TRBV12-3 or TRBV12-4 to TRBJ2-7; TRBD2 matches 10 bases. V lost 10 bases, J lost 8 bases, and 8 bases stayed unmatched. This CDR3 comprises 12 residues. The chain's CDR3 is CATRGAGGKQYF. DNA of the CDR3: TGTGCCACCCGAGGAGCGGGAGGGAAGCAGTACTTC.

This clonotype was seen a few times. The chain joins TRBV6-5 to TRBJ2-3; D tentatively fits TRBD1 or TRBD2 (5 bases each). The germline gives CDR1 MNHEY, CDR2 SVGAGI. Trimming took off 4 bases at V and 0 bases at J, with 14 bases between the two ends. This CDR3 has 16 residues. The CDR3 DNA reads TGTGCCAGCAGTTCTTCAAGGGGACCAAGCACAGATACGCAGTATTTT. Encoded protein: CASSSSRGPSTDTQYF.